Described below is a single T cell receptor (beta chain) sequence and its context. These data originate in a study of blood T cell repertoires in COVID-19. Germline V CDR1 and CDR2: SGHTA, FQGTGA. This CDR3 has 13 residues. Trimming left V 2 bases short and J 6 bases short, with 7 bases between. In the source study's methods: Cell counts per sample came from amplifying reference gene primers. Measured with immunoSEQ multiplex PCR; TCRdb has only the in-frame clones, and not every one. The V and J calls and clone size were taken over from that table, and D and trimming were inferred from the DNA. The sample includes about 280,000 clones, 85% of them seen just once.

The J gene is TRBJ2-2, the V gene TRBV7-3, with unresolved D. Sequencing was carried out using peripheral blood. This receptor was identified in a man aged 50-60 years with active or convalescent COVID-19. The CDR3 coding sequence is TGTGCCAGCAGCTTAGTCCTAGCCGGGGAGCTGTTTTTT. The encoded protein is CASSLVLAGELFF.